This T cell receptor (beta chain) came from a study of blood T cell repertoires in COVID-19. The CDR3 length is 16 residues. Per germline, CDR1 MDHEN and CDR2 SYDVKM. After removal of 5 bases from V and 2 bases from J, the junction contained 9 bases not matched to a gene. Repertoires were generated with immunoSEQ multiplex PCR, while TCRdb's copy carries only in-frame clones and drops some. The data show some 180,000 clones, around 87% seen once. V gene TRBV28 combines with J gene TRBJ1-2; 9 nucleotides match TRBD1. Sample: peripheral blood. The TCR comes from a man aged 50 to 59 with acute or convalescent COVID-19. In nucleotides, the CDR3 is TGTGCCAGCAGTCGGACAGGGGCCGGGTCCAACTATGGCTACACCTTC. Amino acids: CASSRTGAGSNYGYTF.